One and the same sample provided the 27 T cell receptor beta chains below, sequenced in a study of blood T cell repertoires in COVID-19. Profiled with immunoSEQ multiplex PCR; TCRdb holds only in-frame clones, not every one. The table includes more than 150,000 clones, less than 85% detected once. Sequences were obtained from peripheral blood. Receptor source: a human donor in a cohort sampled during active COVID-19.

The chain couples TRBV5-1 to TRBJ1-3, with D uncertain. CDR3 length: 14 amino acids. Trimming removed 1 base from V and 6 bases from J, with 11 bases in between. Per the germline V gene, CDR1 is SGHRS and CDR2 is YFSETQ. CDR3 loop: CASSLRGLENTIYF. In DNA form, the CDR3 reads TGCGCCAGCAGCTTGAGAGGGCTGGAAAACACCATATATTTT.

The V gene is TRBV6-1, the J gene TRBJ2-7; 7 bases align to TRBD2. Trimming took 2 bases from V and 0 from J; bases not matched to a gene: 4. There are 15 residues in the CDR3. The germline V gene has CDR1 MNHNS and CDR2 SASEGT. Written as DNA, the CDR3 is TGTGCCAGCAGTGAATTGCGGGGGTCCTCCTACGAGCAGTACTTC. Translation gives CASSELRGSSYEQYF.

This chain uses TRBV7-6 with TRBJ2-2, with TRBD2 matching over 12 bases. Trimming at V came to 5 bases and at J to 8 bases, leaving 9 bases not matched to a gene. The V gene's germline CDR1 is SGHVS and CDR2 FNYEAQ. The CDR3 extends over 16 amino acids. The CDR3 protein is CASSQKLAGGRGELFF. The CDR3 region has the DNA TGTGCCAGCAGCCAGAAACTAGCGGGGGGCCGGGGGGAGCTGTTTTTT.

The table lists this clone with a count of one. The J gene is TRBJ1-2, the V gene TRBV18, with 10 positions matching TRBD1. CDR1 is KGHSH and CDR2 is LQKENI in the germline V gene. J gave up 6 bases and V 2 bases, and 3 bases lay outside the gene matches. The CDR3 consists of 14 residues. CDR3 loop: CASSPAGTGDGYTF. Here the CDR3 DNA reads TGTGCCAGCTCACCAGCCGGGACAGGGGATGGCTACACCTTC.

The V gene is TRBV25-1, the J gene TRBJ1-5; D remains ambiguous. With 2 bases removed from V and 0 bases from J, the gap between germline ends came to 17 bases. From germline, CDR1 is MGHDK and CDR2 SYGVNS. CDR3 length: 18 amino acids. CDR3 nucleotides: TGTGCCAGCAGTGAAGGTCGGGGAGCGGCAAATAGCAATCAGCCCCAGCATTTT. It yields the protein CASSEGRGAANSNQPQHF.

The chain links TRBV27 to TRBJ1-1; 8 bases agree with TRBD1. V was pared by 7 bases and J by 1 base, with 5 bases of the junction left unmatched. There are 14 residues in the CDR3. Germline V CDR1 and CDR2: MNHEY, SMNVEV (reference sequence). CDR3 sequence (DNA): TGTGCCAGCACCCAGGGGGCGCCGAACACTGAAGCTTTCTTT. Its protein product is CASTQGAPNTEAFF.

The rearrangement links TRBV25-1 to TRBJ2-2; D is unresolved. The CDR3 sequence is 14 residues long. CDR1 is MGHDK, CDR2 SYGVNS, per germline. V was pared by 5 bases and J by 6 bases, with 13 bases between. The CDR3 DNA sequence: TGTGCCAGCAGTTCCGTGGAGCCCGCCGGGGAGCTGTTTTTT. It is translated as CASSSVEPAGELFF. Using reference TRBV25-1 and TRBJ2-2 for the parts outside the CDR3, the full variable domain is EADIYQTPRYLVIGTGKKITLECSQTMGHDKMYWYQQDPGMELHLIHYSYGVNSTEKGDLSSESTVSRIRTEHFPLTLESARPSHTSQYLCASSSVEPAGELFFGEGSRLTVL.

This chain connects TRBV9 to TRBJ2-7; D remains unclear. The CDR3 is 15 residues long. Germline loops: CDR1 SGDLS, CDR2 YYNGEE. Trimming shortened V by 0 bases and J by 1 base, and 11 bases separated the two germline ends. CDR3 nucleotides: TGTGCCAGCAGCGTAGGTTCACTGTCATCCTACGAGCAGTACTTC. Encoded protein: CASSVGSLSSYEQYF.

This clone was observed a single time. J is TRBJ2-7 and V is TRBV5-1; 10 bases are a match to TRBD2. Germline V gene data show CDR1 as SGHRS and CDR2 as YFSETQ. V lost 1 base, J lost 3 bases, and 1 base stayed unmatched. This CDR3 comprises 14 residues. CDR3 DNA sequence: TGCGCCAGCAGCTTGACTAGCGGGGTCTACGAGCAGTACTTC. Amino acids: CASSLTSGVYEQYF.

This chain connects TRBV4-1 to TRBJ2-7; the D gene is possibly TRBD1 (6 bases). Germline V gene data show CDR1 as MGHRA and CDR2 as YSYEKL. The CDR3 is made up of 15 amino acids. The V end was cut by 2 bases, the J end by 0 bases, with 11 bases between. CDR3 DNA: TGCGCCAGCAGCCAAAGCACAGGGTACTCCTACGAGCAGTACTTC. Its protein product is CASSQSTGYSYEQYF.

This chain connects TRBV4-1 to TRBJ1-6, with a tentative D call TRBD1 (6 bases). CDR1 is MGHRA and CDR2 is YSYEKL in the germline V gene. With 1 base removed from V and 9 bases from J, the gap between germline ends came to 16 bases. The CDR3 sequence is 16 residues long. The CDR3 sequence: CASSQGGGLTGSPLHF. Here the CDR3 DNA reads TGCGCCAGCAGCCAAGGGGGGGGCCTAACAGGTTCACCCCTCCACTTT.

V and J are TRBV6-2 or TRBV6-3 and TRBJ1-4; 8 bases match TRBD1. CDR1 is MNHEY and CDR2 is SVGEGT in the germline V gene. Losses at the gene ends were 4 bases for V and 8 bases for J; bases not matched to a gene: 9. The CDR3 contains 15 residues. The CDR3 DNA follows: TGTGCCAGCAGTTCCTGGACAGGGAGGAACGAAAAACTGTTTTTT. Protein sequence: CASSSWTGRNEKLFF.

The rearrangement joins TRBV10-1 to TRBJ2-1; 12 bases fit TRBD1. CDR1 and CDR2 from the germline V gene are WNHNN and SYGVQD (reference sequence). Trimming at V came to 5 bases and at J to 9 bases, leaving 11 bases not matched to a gene. The CDR3 covers 16 residues. This CDR3 reads CASSYLRDRGLGEQFF. CDR3 DNA: TGCGCCAGCAGTTACCTCCGGGACAGGGGGCTTGGTGAGCAGTTCTTC.

This chain uses TRBV7-9 with TRBJ2-7; 7 nucleotides agree with TRBD1. Trimming took 1 base from V and 5 from J; bases not matched to a gene: 5. Germline CDR1 reads SEHNR; CDR2 reads FQNEAQ (reference sequence). CDR3 length: 14 residues. In nucleotides, the CDR3 is TGTGCCAGCAGCTTAGACAGGGGTCTCGACGAGCAGTACTTC. Protein product: CASSLDRGLDEQYF.

V and J are TRBV2 and TRBJ2-6; 7 bases fit TRBD2. The germline CDR1 and CDR2 sequences are SNHLY and FYNNEI. Germline trimming cut 1 base from V and 4 bases from J; bases unmatched to any gene: 13. CDR3 size: 19 residues. The CDR3 sequence: CASSEEGGDGFEGANVLTF. The CDR3 DNA is TGTGCCAGCAGTGAAGAGGGAGGGGACGGCTTTGAGGGGGCCAACGTCCTGACTTTC.

The V call is TRBV7-8, the J call TRBJ2-7; 9 bases agree with TRBD2. Germline CDR1 is SGHVS and CDR2 is FQNEAQ. Trimming at V came to 1 base and at J to 3 bases, leaving 7 bases not matched to a gene. The CDR3 is made up of 16 amino acids. The CDR3 nucleotides are TGTGCCAGCAGCTTAGGTAGTTGGCGGGGGGGCTACGAGCAGTACTTC. Protein sequence: CASSLGSWRGGYEQYF.

The rearrangement joins TRBV19 to TRBJ1-2; TRBD1 is a possible D gene (6 bases). Germline CDR1 reads LNHDA; CDR2 reads SQIVND (reference sequence). The CDR3 is 14 amino acids. V lost 6 bases, J lost 7 bases, and 18 bases lay in between. The CDR3 DNA sequence: TGTGCCAGTAGCACCCCCCCACAGGGACCTGGCTACACCTTC. It is translated as CASSTPPQGPGYTF.

The chain employs TRBV6-5 and TRBJ1-2; a weak D match, TRBD1 (5 bases). Germline V gene sequence: CDR1 MNHEY, CDR2 SVGAGI. V was trimmed by 2 bases and J by 6 bases, leaving 10 bases between them. This CDR3 region has 13 residues. CDR3 in DNA: TGTGCCAGCAGTTACGGGGGGTTCAATGGCTACACCTTC. Translated: CASSYGGFNGYTF.

The chain recombines TRBV15 with TRBJ2-7, with D perhaps matching TRBD1 (5 bases). Trimming stripped 0 bases from V and 1 base from J, with 10 bases between. Per the germline V gene, CDR1 is LNHNV and CDR2 is YYDKDF (reference sequence). CDR3 length equals 15 residues. In DNA, the CDR3 is TGTGCCACCAGCAGAGATCTTGACAGATCCTACGAGCAGTACTTC. Translation: CATSRDLDRSYEQYF.

This clone was observed once. The genes are TRBV27 and TRBJ2-7; no clear D. This CDR3 is 12 amino acids long. The V gene lost 6 bases and the J gene lost 9 bases, with 15 bases spanning the gap. Germline values: CDR1 MNHEY, CDR2 SMNVEV (reference sequence). The CDR3 loop is CASSRPAARQYF. The CDR3 DNA follows: TGTGCCAGCAGCCGACCCGCGGCTCGGCAGTACTTC.

The chain joins TRBV4-2 to TRBJ2-7; 9 bases are shared with TRBD2. There are 17 residues in the CDR3. Germline V gene sequence: CDR1 LGHNA, CDR2 YNFKEQ. J lost 0 bases, V lost 6 bases, and 12 bases had no gene match. The CDR3 protein is CASRPNHSGGPSYEQYF. CDR3 DNA: TGTGCCAGCAGACCGAACCATAGCGGGGGCCCCTCCTACGAGCAGTACTTC.

V is TRBV6-1 and J is TRBJ2-3; TRBD1 aligns across 10 bases. Losses at the gene ends were 3 bases for V and 3 bases for J; bases not matched to a gene: 3. Germline assignment: CDR1 MNHNS and CDR2 SASEGT. The CDR3 extends over 15 amino acids. CDR3 protein: CASSDWGQGTDTQYF. CDR3 bases: TGTGCCAGCAGTGATTGGGGACAGGGGACAGATACGCAGTATTTT.

This chain joins TRBV6-5 and TRBJ2-7, with 9 nucleotides matching TRBD1. V dropped 7 bases and J dropped 3; count of bases not matched to a gene: 7. The germline gives CDR1 MNHEY, CDR2 SVGAGI. This CDR3 spans 14 amino acids. The CDR3 region has the DNA TGTGCCAGCACGCGGACAGGGGTCTTCTACGAGCAGTACTTC. Translating it yields CASTRTGVFYEQYF.

The J gene is TRBJ2-2, the V gene TRBV5-1, with 8 bases fitting TRBD2. The CDR3 has 14 amino acids. Germline-derived CDR1 and CDR2 are SGHRS and YFSETQ. V dropped 5 bases and J dropped 1; count of bases not matched to a gene: 1. CDR3 nucleotides: TGCGCCAGCAGGCTAGCGGGGAACACCGGGGAGCTGTTTTTT. It codes for CASRLAGNTGELFF.

The chain combines TRBV25-1 with TRBJ1-6; 9 positions agree with TRBD1. CDR3 size: 16 residues. Unmatched junction bases numbered 9, after V lost 4 bases and J lost 8 bases. Looked up from germline, CDR1 is MGHDK and CDR2 is SYGVNS. In DNA form, the CDR3 reads TGTGCCAGCAGTGCTTTCGGACAGGGGCTCGATTCACCCCTCCACTTT. Residues: CASSAFGQGLDSPLHF.

The V gene is TRBV6-6, the J gene TRBJ2-7; 7 nucleotides line up with TRBD1. Per germline, CDR1 MNHNY and CDR2 SVGAGI (reference sequence). The CDR3 contains 14 residues. After removal of 5 bases from V and 9 bases from J, the junction contained 13 bases not matched to a gene. Written as DNA, the CDR3 is TGTGCCAGCAGTGACCCTAGACAGGGTATAGGGCAGTACTTC. Translation: CASSDPRQGIGQYF.

This CDR3 reads CASSPQGATNEKLFF. The CDR3 bases are TGTGCCAGTTCACCTCAGGGGGCGACTAATGAAAAACTGTTTTTT. V usage is TRBV19 and J usage is TRBJ1-4, with 8 bases aligning to TRBD1. The CDR3 extends over 15 amino acids. V gave up 8 bases and J gave up 2 bases; unmatched junction bases: 7. Per germline, CDR1 LNHDA and CDR2 SQIVND (reference sequence).